The 7 T cell receptor beta chains below were found in one sample sequenced in a study of CD8+CD57+ T cells in acquired aplastic anemia. Genomic DNA, the template, was used for profiling of the TCR beta VDJ and CDR3. MiXCR, applied by TCRdb to the reads, yields one record per CDR3 protein. The sample lists some 290,000 distinct CDR3 sequences, roughly half occurring once. Sequenced input: sorted CD4+, CD8+, or CD8+CD57+ T cells (not recorded which) from PBMCs. These receptors all come from a human donor with severe aplastic anemia or a healthy control (not recorded which).

A few counts support this clonotype. The chain uses TRBV7-9 and TRBJ2-3, with TRBD2 matching over 8 bases. The germline gives CDR1 SEHNR, CDR2 FQNEAQ (reference sequence). The CDR3 runs to 15 residues. The junction had 5 bases not matched to a gene; V was cut back by 1 base and J by 5 bases. Written as DNA, the CDR3 is TGTGCCAGCAGCTTAGTCGGGGGGGGCGTAGATACGCAGTATTTT. Protein product: CASSLVGGGVDTQYF.

This clonotype was observed a few times. The V and J genes are TRBV19 and TRBJ2-1; D may be TRBD2 (5 bases). The CDR3 runs to 14 residues. The germline V gene has CDR1 LNHDA and CDR2 SQIVND (reference sequence). Trimming took 6 bases from V and 3 from J, leaving 12 bases between them. DNA for the CDR3: TGTGCCAGTAGCCCGGGGAGCCTCTACAATGAGCAGTTCTTC. Amino acid sequence: CASSPGSLYNEQFF.

This clonotype was counted at least ten times. The chain has TRBV9 and TRBJ2-7, with D possibly matching TRBD2 (5 bases). The CDR3 is 14 amino acids. Germline loops: CDR1 SGDLS, CDR2 YYNGEE. Between the trimmed V and J ends, which lost 6 bases and 2 bases, there was a span of 15 bases. Written as DNA, the CDR3 is TGTGCCAGCAAGGAGGAAAGAGACCCCTACGAGCAGTACTTC. Its translation: CASKEERDPYEQYF.

The chain joins TRBV7-2 to TRBJ2-7; a possible D gene is TRBD1 (6 bases). This CDR3 has 13 amino acids. Germline-derived CDR1 and CDR2 are SGHTA and FQGNSA. Trimming took 5 bases from V and 3 from J, leaving 11 bases between them. The CDR3 DNA is TGTGCCAGCAGCCTACTGACAGGCTACGAGCAGTACTTC. This sequence encodes CASSLLTGYEQYF. The complete variable domain, with remaining parts taken from reference TRBV7-2 and TRBJ2-7, reads GAGVSQSPSNKVTEKGKDVELRCDPISGHTALYWYRQSLGQGLEFLIYFQGNSAPDKSGLPSDRFSAERTGGSVSTLTIQRTQQEDSAVYLCASSLLTGYEQYFGPGTRLTVT.

The chain has TRBV10-3 and TRBJ2-1; 7 bases align to TRBD2. Germline V lookup: CDR1 ENHRY, CDR2 SYGVKD. CDR3 size: 13 residues. The V and J ends lost 7 bases and 8 bases, in that order; junction bases with no gene match: 8. The DNA for the CDR3 is TGTGCCATCACCGCGGGGGATTGGGATGAGCAGTTCTTC. It translates to CAITAGDWDEQFF.

This clonotype occurred a few times. The chain uses TRBV20-1 and TRBJ2-7; D is possibly TRBD2 (6 bases). V gave up 7 bases and J gave up 2 bases, with 21 bases separating them. The germline V gene has CDR1 DFQATT and CDR2 SNEGSKA (reference sequence). The CDR3 has 15 residues. The chain's CDR3 is CSVPRSGSEAYEQYF. The CDR3 nucleotides are TGCAGTGTTCCCCGTTCCGGGAGTGAGGCCTACGAGCAGTACTTC.

Many counts were recorded for this clonotype. The chain recombines TRBV19 with TRBJ2-3; a weak D match, TRBD1 (5 bases). The CDR3 has 15 residues. With 6 bases removed from V and 2 bases from J, the gap between germline ends came to 15 bases. CDR1 and CDR2 from the germline V gene are LNHDA and SQIVND (reference sequence). The CDR3 spells CASSQGRADTDTQYF. CDR3 DNA: TGTGCCAGTAGCCAGGGTCGCGCGGACACAGATACGCAGTATTTT.